A single sample gave rise to the 16 T cell receptor beta chains below, sequenced in a study of blood T cell repertoires in COVID-19. TCRdb's copy holds only in-frame clones and misses some; the assay was immunoSEQ multiplex PCR. The repertoire holds 44,000 or so clones, about 81% seen once, with about 4% in the top ten. Material for sequencing was peripheral blood. These receptors all come from a man aged 45-65 years with active COVID-19.

V and J are TRBV3-1 (or the pseudogene TRBV3-2) and TRBJ1-1; D is unresolved. V was cut by 4 bases and J by 1 base, with 10 bases left in between. This CDR3 spans 14 amino acids. CDR1 is LGHDT, CDR2 YNNKEL, per germline (reference sequence). CDR3 sequence reads: CASSPLPGNTEAFF. DNA for the CDR3: TGTGCCAGCAGCCCGCTTCCAGGGAACACTGAAGCTTTCTTT.

This sequence joins TRBV4-1 and TRBJ2-1, with 10 bases fitting TRBD2. The CDR3 is made up of 16 amino acids. V gave up 1 base and J gave up 8 bases; unmatched junction bases: 8. Germline V gene lookup returns CDR1 MGHRA and CDR2 YSYEKL. The CDR3, as DNA: TGCGCCAGCAGCCAAGTCATTAGCGGGGGGTCCGATGAGCAGTTCTTC. This codes for CASSQVISGGSDEQFF.

J is TRBJ1-4 and V is TRBV27; 9 bases align to TRBD1. The CDR3 length is 15 residues. Germline V gene lookup returns CDR1 MNHEY and CDR2 SMNVEV (reference sequence). Trimming removed 5 bases from V and 7 bases from J; junction bases left unmatched: 8. The CDR3 DNA sequence: TGTGCCAGCAGTCCGCAACAGGGGGCACGTGAAAAACTGTTTTTT. It yields the protein CASSPQQGAREKLFF.

V gene TRBV21-1 combines with J gene TRBJ2-1; the table's D call, TRBD2, was not checked against the DNA. TRBV21-1 is a listed pseudogene. This CDR3 spans 17 amino acids. For the CDR3, the DNA is TGTGCCAGCAGCAACCTAGCGGGGGCCGGGCTCCACAATGAGCAGTTCTTC. The encoded protein is CASSNLAGAGLHNEQFF.

V is TRBV6-5 and J is TRBJ1-5, with a weak D call TRBD1 (6 bases). Germline V CDR1 and CDR2: MNHEY, SVGAGI. With 0 bases removed from V and 6 bases from J, the gap between germline ends came to 9 bases. CDR3 length equals 14 residues. Here the CDR3 DNA reads TGTGCCAGCAGTTACTCCGTCAGGGGTCAGCCCCAGCATTTT. Residues: CASSYSVRGQPQHF.

CDR3 protein: CASSLESGFSGQYF. The DNA for the CDR3 is TGTGCCAGCAGCCTAGAATCCGGGTTCTCTGGGCAGTACTTC. The V call is TRBV7-6, the J call TRBJ2-7, with D unresolved. This CDR3 region has 14 residues. CDR1 and CDR2 (germline): SGHVS, FNYEAQ. V was pared by 5 bases and J by 9 bases, with 20 bases between.

The chain couples TRBV7-2 to TRBJ2-2; TRBD1 aligns across 8 bases. Trimming cost V 1 base and J 5 bases; bases outside gene matches: 9. The CDR3 covers 17 residues. The germline V gene encodes CDR1 SGHTA and CDR2 FQGNSA. CDR3 in amino acids: CASSLGAGGGGTGELFF. The CDR3 DNA reads as TGTGCCAGCAGCTTAGGAGCAGGGGGCGGCGGAACCGGGGAGCTGTTTTTT.

The chain couples TRBV6-2 or TRBV6-3 to TRBJ1-1; tentatively, D is TRBD1 (5 bases). CDR1 is MNHEY, CDR2 SVGEGT, per germline. Trimming took off 6 bases at V and 4 bases at J, with 12 bases between the two ends. The CDR3 is made up of 13 amino acids. The CDR3 sequence is CASSLGQGTEAFF. The DNA of the CDR3 is TGTGCCAGCAGCCTGGGCCAGGGCACTGAAGCTTTCTTT.

The rearrangement uses TRBV5-1 and TRBJ1-1; TRBD1 matches at 9 bases. The J segment lost 2 bases and the V segment lost 7 bases, leaving 18 bases of the junction unmatched. The CDR3 is 18 residues long. The germline V gene encodes CDR1 SGHRS and CDR2 YFSETQ. CDR3 sequence (DNA): TGCGCCAGCTCCGTAAGGGGACAGGGAGGTTCATACAACACTGAAGCTTTCTTT. It translates to CASSVRGQGGSYNTEAFF.

The V and J genes are TRBV5-1 and TRBJ1-2, with D perhaps TRBD1 (5 bases). CDR1 and CDR2 from the germline V gene are SGHRS and YFSETQ. V shed 1 base and J shed 3 bases, with 13 bases lying between them. The CDR3 runs 15 residues. The DNA for the CDR3 is TGCGCCAGCAGCTTGTCAGTCTCGGGGGACTATGGCTACACCTTC. It encodes CASSLSVSGDYGYTF.

The sample holds a few counts of this clone. V gene TRBV4-3 combines with J gene TRBJ1-6, with D uncertain. CDR3 length: 14 residues. Trimming took 6 bases from V and 0 from J, leaving 6 bases between them. Germline V gene lookup returns CDR1 LGHNA and CDR2 YSLEER. The CDR3 coding sequence is TGCGCCAGCAGTCCCAGCTCCTATAATTCACCCCTCCACTTT. It yields the protein CASSPSSYNSPLHF.

This clone was seen once. The chain uses TRBV27 and TRBJ2-5; D is ambiguous. Per germline, CDR1 MNHEY and CDR2 SMNVEV (reference sequence). Trimming shortened V by 6 bases and J by 0 bases, and 8 bases separated the two germline ends. This CDR3 is 13 amino acids long. CDR3 residues: CASSQSYQETQYF. The CDR3 DNA follows: TGTGCCAGCAGCCAGTCGTACCAAGAGACCCAGTACTTC.

The V gene is TRBV7-9, the J gene TRBJ1-5; D call uncertain. CDR3 length equals 12 residues. Germline CDR1 and CDR2: SEHNR and FQNEAQ (reference sequence). Trimming shortened V by 1 base and J by 7 bases, and 5 bases separated the two germline ends. CDR3 amino acids: CASSLGGQPQHF. CDR3 nucleotide sequence: TGTGCCAGCAGCTTAGGAGGACAGCCCCAGCATTTT.

The chain employs TRBV3-1 (or the pseudogene TRBV3-2) and TRBJ1-5; D is unresolved. The CDR3 consists of 13 residues. The V gene lost 0 bases and the J gene lost 6 bases, with 6 bases spanning the gap. Germline V gives CDR1 LGHDT, CDR2 YNNKEL (reference sequence). In DNA form, the CDR3 reads TGTGCCAGCAGCCAAGATCGGGGTCAGCCCCAGCATTTT. Translation gives CASSQDRGQPQHF.

The chain is built from TRBV5-4 and TRBJ2-5; D perhaps matches TRBD1 (6 bases). The CDR3 is made up of 15 amino acids. Germline CDR1 is SGHNT and CDR2 is YYREEE (reference sequence). Between the trimmed V and J ends, which lost 4 bases and 4 bases, there was a span of 17 bases. CDR3 nucleotide sequence: TGTGCCAGCAGCACCCACAGGGACCTGGGAGAGACCCAGTACTTC. The encoded protein is CASSTHRDLGETQYF.

This clone was detected only a few times. The chain joins TRBV6-1 to TRBJ1-1; D is unclear. V dropped 3 bases and J dropped 6 bases, with 11 bases sitting between them. Looked up from germline, CDR1 is MNHNS and CDR2 is SASEGT. The CDR3 is made up of 13 amino acids. This CDR3 is CASSDRKSAEAFF. CDR3 DNA: TGTGCCAGCAGTGACCGCAAATCGGCTGAAGCTTTCTTT.